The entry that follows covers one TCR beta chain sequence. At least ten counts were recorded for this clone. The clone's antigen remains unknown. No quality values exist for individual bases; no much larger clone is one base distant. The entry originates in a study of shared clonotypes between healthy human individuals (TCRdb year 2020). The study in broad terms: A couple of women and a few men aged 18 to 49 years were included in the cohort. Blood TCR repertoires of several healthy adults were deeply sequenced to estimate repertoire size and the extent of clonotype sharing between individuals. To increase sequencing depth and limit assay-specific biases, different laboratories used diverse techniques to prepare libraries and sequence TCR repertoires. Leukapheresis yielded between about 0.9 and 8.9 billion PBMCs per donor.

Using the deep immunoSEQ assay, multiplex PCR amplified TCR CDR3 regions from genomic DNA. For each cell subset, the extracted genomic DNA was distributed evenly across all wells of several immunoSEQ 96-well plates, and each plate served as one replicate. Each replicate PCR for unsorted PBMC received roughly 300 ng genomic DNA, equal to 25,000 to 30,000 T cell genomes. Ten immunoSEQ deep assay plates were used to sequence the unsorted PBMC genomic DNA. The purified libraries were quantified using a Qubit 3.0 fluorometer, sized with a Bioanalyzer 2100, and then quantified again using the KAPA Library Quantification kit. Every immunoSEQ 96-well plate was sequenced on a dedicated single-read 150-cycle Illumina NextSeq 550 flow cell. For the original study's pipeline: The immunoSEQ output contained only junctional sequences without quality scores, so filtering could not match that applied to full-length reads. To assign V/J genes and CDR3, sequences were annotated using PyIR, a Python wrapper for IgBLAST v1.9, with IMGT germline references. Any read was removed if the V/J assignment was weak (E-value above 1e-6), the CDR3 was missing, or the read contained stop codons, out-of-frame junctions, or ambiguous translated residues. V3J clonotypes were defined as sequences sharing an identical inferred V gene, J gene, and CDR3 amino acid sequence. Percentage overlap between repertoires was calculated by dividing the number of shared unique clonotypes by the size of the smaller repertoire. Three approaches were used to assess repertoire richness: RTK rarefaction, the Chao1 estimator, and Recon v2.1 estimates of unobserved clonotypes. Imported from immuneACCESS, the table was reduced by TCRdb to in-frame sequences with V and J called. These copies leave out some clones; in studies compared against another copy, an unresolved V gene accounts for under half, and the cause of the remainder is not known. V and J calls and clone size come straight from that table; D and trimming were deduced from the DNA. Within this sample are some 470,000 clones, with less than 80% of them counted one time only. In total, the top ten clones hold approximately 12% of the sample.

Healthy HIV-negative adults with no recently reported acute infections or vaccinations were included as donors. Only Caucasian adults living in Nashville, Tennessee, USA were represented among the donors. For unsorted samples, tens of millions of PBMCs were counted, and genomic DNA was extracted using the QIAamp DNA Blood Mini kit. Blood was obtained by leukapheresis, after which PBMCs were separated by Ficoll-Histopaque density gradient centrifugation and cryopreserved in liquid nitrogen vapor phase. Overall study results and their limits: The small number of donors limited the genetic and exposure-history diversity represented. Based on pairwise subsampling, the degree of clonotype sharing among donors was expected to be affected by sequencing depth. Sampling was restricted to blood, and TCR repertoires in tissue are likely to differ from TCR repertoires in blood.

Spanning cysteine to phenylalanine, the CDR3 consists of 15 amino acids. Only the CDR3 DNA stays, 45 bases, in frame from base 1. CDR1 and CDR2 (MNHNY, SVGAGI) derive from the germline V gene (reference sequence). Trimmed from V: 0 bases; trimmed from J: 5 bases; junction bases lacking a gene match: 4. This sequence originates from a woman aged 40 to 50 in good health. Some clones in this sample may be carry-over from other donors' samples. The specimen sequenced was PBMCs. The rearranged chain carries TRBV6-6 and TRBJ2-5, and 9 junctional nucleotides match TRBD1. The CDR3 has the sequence CASSYSGQGWETQYF. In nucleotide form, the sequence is TGTGCCAGCAGTTACTCGGGACAGGGCTGGGAGACCCAGTACTTC.